A selection of T cell receptor beta chains follows, all from one sample in a study of neurological immune-mediated disorders. TCRdb called the 5' RACE reads again in MiXCR, with one record for every CDR3 protein. The sample consists of 95,000 or so distinct CDR3 sequences, around 3.3% of them appearing once. Sequenced: PBMCs. The source is a woman younger than 30 with multiple sclerosis. CDR3s include the opening cysteine and the closing phenylalanine or tryptophan. The D gene is left open where the match is weak. Clone sizes are given selectively: once, few, many, or a class where the clone is expanded.

length,V,size,J,D,DNA,CDR3
14,TRBV20-1,many,TRBJ2-2,TRBD2,TGCAGTGCTAGAAAAGGGAGGGTCACCGGGGAGCTGTTTTTT,CSARKGRVTGELFF
16,TRBV6-5,many,TRBJ1-3,NA,TGTGCCAGCAGTTACTCGTTTGTGGACTCTGGAAACACCATATATTTT,CASSYSFVDSGNTIYF
15,TRBV20-1,many,TRBJ1-1,NA,TGCAGTGCTAAGGACACCCCCTCGATGGACACTGAAGCTTTCTTT,CSAKDTPSMDTEAFF
12,TRBV12-3/TRBV12-4,many,TRBJ2-2,NA,TGTGCCAGTCGGACTCTTCCCGAGGAGCTGTTTTTT,CASRTLPEELFF
16,TRBV15,NA,TRBJ2-3,NA,TGTGCCACCAGCAGAGATCGGGCAGGGGACTTAAATACGCAGTATTTT,CATSRDRAGDLNTQYF
15,TRBV2,many,TRBJ2-2,TRBD2,TGTGCCAGCAGCGGCAGCGGGGGAAACACCGGGGAGCTGTTTTTT,CASSGSGGNTGELFF
11,TRBV9,many,TRBJ2-3,TRBD2,TGTGCCAGCAGCGCTAGCGGCGAGCAGTATTTT,CASSASGEQYF
16,TRBV12-3/TRBV12-4,many,TRBJ1-2,TRBD1,TGTGCCAGCAGCGGGACAGGGGGGTTTGCCAACTATGGCTACACCTTC,CASSGTGGFANYGYTF
15,TRBV7-2,many,TRBJ2-1,TRBD2,TGTGCCAGCAGCCGAGGACTAGCGGCTTACAATGAGCAGTTCTTC,CASSRGLAAYNEQFF
15,TRBV11-3,many,TRBJ2-1,TRBD1,TGTGCCAGCAGCTCCCGACAGGGACCATTCAATGAGCAGTTCTTC,CASSSRQGPFNEQFF
11,TRBV10-3,many,TRBJ2-5,NA,TGTGCCATCGGGAGAGAAGAGACCCAGTACTTC,CAIGREETQYF
13,TRBV27,many,TRBJ1-1,NA,TGTGCCAGCAGGTCAGGGGCGAACACTGAAGCTTTCTTT,CASRSGANTEAFF
17,TRBV20-1,many,TRBJ1-2,TRBD1,TGCAGTGCTAGAGATTTGGCTGGGACAGGGCTTAACTATGGCTACACCTTC,CSARDLAGTGLNYGYTF
15,TRBV5-4,NA,TRBJ1-6,TRBD1,TGTGCCAGCAGCTTGGGACAGGGATTAAGGTCAACCCTCAACTTT,CASSLGQGLRSTLNF
15,TRBV5-1,many,TRBJ2-7,NA,TGCGCCAGCAGCTTGACTCTAACAGGGAACGACGAGCAGTACTTC,CASSLTLTGNDEQYF
11,TRBV7-2,many,TRBJ2-7,NA,TGTGCCAGCAGCTTAACGTACGAGCAGTACTTC,CASSLTYEQYF
17,TRBV4-1,many,TRBJ2-3,NA,TGCGCCAGCAGCCTCGCCCCTGGGGGGGCCAGGACAGATACGCAGTATTTT,CASSLAPGGARTDTQYF
13,TRBV5-6,many,TRBJ2-7,NA,TGTGCCAGCAGCGGACGACAGCGCACTGAGCAGTACTTC,CASSGRQRTEQYF
16,TRBV20-1,many,TRBJ2-1,TRBD2,TGCAGTGCTAGGGGAGGACTAGCGAGCTCCTACAATGAGCAGTTCTTC,CSARGGLASSYNEQFF
18,TRBV11-2,many,TRBJ2-1,NA,TGTGCCAGCAGCCCCATTTTCGGGTTACGTAGCTCCTACAATGAGCAGTTCTTC,CASSPIFGLRSSYNEQFF
12,TRBV29-1,many,TRBJ2-3,NA,TGCAGCGTTGGGCAGGGCAGAGATACGCAGTATTTT,CSVGQGRDTQYF
15,TRBV20-1,few,TRBJ2-1,TRBD2,TGCAGTGCTAGGGCCGGGACTAGCGGTCCGGGGGAGCAGTTCTTC,CSARAGTSGPGEQFF
16,TRBV4-1,many,TRBJ1-5,NA,TGCGCCAGCAGCCAAGATAGGGGGGCCGGCAATCAGCCCCAGCATTTT,CASSQDRGAGNQPQHF
13,TRBV24-1,NA,TRBJ2-7,TRBD1,TGTGCCACCAGTTTGGGACAGGGCTACGAGCAGTACTTC,CATSLGQGYEQYF
13,TRBV20-1,many,TRBJ2-1,NA,TGCAGTGCTCGGATGTGGGGTCCTGGTGAGCAGTTCTTC,CSARMWGPGEQFF
15,TRBV6-5,many,TRBJ1-6,NA,TGTGCCAGCAGTTACGGTGTGGGTGGTAATTCACCCCTCCACTTT,CASSYGVGGNSPLHF
14,TRBV18,NA,TRBJ1-2,NA,TGTGCCAGCTCACCAAGTGTTGACAATTATGGCTACACCTTC,CASSPSVDNYGYTF
12,TRBV20-1,NA,TRBJ2-5,NA,TGCAGTGCTCTTCGGGGCGTGGAGACCCAGTACTTC,CSALRGVETQYF
14,TRBV4-1,many,TRBJ1-1,NA,TGCGCCAGCAGCCAAGAGGACGGGAACACTGAAGCTTTCTTT,CASSQEDGNTEAFF
14,TRBV5-1,many,TRBJ1-1,NA,TGCGCCAGCAGCATGCCCGGACAGAACACTGAAGCTTTCTTT,CASSMPGQNTEAFF
15,TRBV12-3/TRBV12-4,many,TRBJ1-2,TRBD1,TGTGCCAGCAGGGGGGACAGGGGAGCGAACTATGGCTACACCTTC,CASRGDRGANYGYTF
16,TRBV12-3/TRBV12-4,NA,TRBJ1-3,NA,TGTGCCAGCAGTTTAAGACCGGGGGCGCAGGGAAACACCATATATTTT,CASSLRPGAQGNTIYF
14,TRBV5-1,once,TRBJ2-1,TRBD2,TGCGCCAGCAGCTTGACTAGCGGGAGGTATGAGCAGTTCTTC,CASSLTSGRYEQFF
12,TRBV6-1,many,TRBJ1-2,NA,TGTGCCAGTGTGCGTTTGAACTATGGCTACACCTTC,CASVRLNYGYTF
16,TRBV5-1,many,TRBJ2-7,NA,TGCGCCAGCAGCTTGTTGATAGGGGGGCAGTCCTACGAGCAGTACTTC,CASSLLIGGQSYEQYF
16,TRBV20-1,many,TRBJ1-5,NA,TGCAGTGCTAGAGATCTTTCGCGGGGGGGAAATCAGCCCCAGCATTTT,CSARDLSRGGNQPQHF
14,TRBV28,many,TRBJ2-1,NA,TGTGCCAGCAGTTTTGGGGGGCTGGAGGCTGAGCAGTTCTTC,CASSFGGLEAEQFF